This T cell receptor (beta chain) emerged from a study of beta chain features in type 1 diabetes. The wider study: The number of sorted cells examined across all samples was approximately 110,000,000. The study, taken as a whole, reports: The analysis here could not establish whether HLA type shapes TCRB rearrangement. Shortening of TCRB CDR3s, moderate but significant, appeared in all four CD4+ subsets of Type 1 diabetes patients. There were fewer insertions and more deletions at the VDJ junctions of type 1 diabetes patients.

Concerning this clone: The antigen is not known.

Germline V gene data show CDR1 as MDHEN and CDR2 as SYDVKM. Trimming stripped 6 bases from V and 4 bases from J, with 9 bases between. This CDR3 is built from 12 residues. The investigators reverse transcribed all of the isolated RNA, so they sequenced expressed TCRB transcripts. Profiled with immunoSEQ multiplex PCR; TCRdb holds only in-frame clones, not every one. Of hundreds of thousands of clones listed, 10% to 15% are singletons. Purities over 98% were achieved in all sorted populations. The rearrangement joins TRBV28 to TRBJ1-2, with D maybe TRBD1 (5 bases). The origin of this receptor is a man aged 18 to 30 with type 1 diabetes. The sequenced sample consisted of naive CD4+ T cells from blood. DNA for the CDR3: TGTGCCAGCAGCTGGGACCTCTATGGCTACACCTTC. Protein product: CASSWDLYGYTF.